This T cell receptor (beta chain) was identified in a study of regulatory T cells in long-lasting Graves disease. Researchers made TCR beta libraries by using iRepertoire HTBI primers and running Arm-PCR on CDR3 regions. TCRdb reprocessed the multiplex PCR reads via MiXCR and lists one record per CDR3 protein. The sample holds roughly 500,000 distinct CDR3 sequences, approximately 12% seen once. The time point: newly diagnosed GD, antithyroid drugs for less than 3 months. Extracted RNA from PBMCs served as the source of the TCR library. The sample was also linked to a second study, of T cells in Graves' hyperthyroidism and ophthalmopathy. That publication notes: Diagnoses were established using clinical symptoms, serum thyroxine and TRAb, thyroid ultrasound and orbital computed tomography.

The source material was peripheral blood mononuclear cells (PBMCs), sampled at new diagnosis, from a patient treated with antithyroid drugs. The clonotype comes from a man aged 30 to 45 with Graves disease.

The CDR3 DNA reads as TGTGCCATCAGTGTCGGCGGGAACTCCTACAATGAGCAGTTCTTC. Protein: CAISVGGNSYNEQFF. V is TRBV10-3 and J is TRBJ2-1, with D possibly TRBD2 on 6 matching bases. The CDR3 totals 15 residues. Germline values: CDR1 ENHRY, CDR2 SYGVKD. Trimming took off 4 bases at V and 0 bases at J, with 10 bases between the two ends.